Presented here are 20 T cell receptor beta chains from one specimen sequenced in a study of regulatory T cells in long-lasting Graves disease. Building the TCR beta libraries relied on iRepertoire HTBI primers, and CDR3 regions underwent Arm-PCR. Each CDR3 protein gets one entry after TCRdb re-called the multiplex PCR reads with MiXCR. The data show some 370,000 distinct CDR3 sequences, less than 25% seen once. As for time point: persistent/refractory GD, antithyroid drugs over 5 years with positive TRAb. Extracted PBMC RNA gave rise to the TCR library. Here the sequenced sample was peripheral blood mononuclear cells (PBMCs), taken when the disease was refractory, from a patient treated with antithyroid drugs. These receptors were taken from a female donor with Graves disease.

This clonotype was observed a few times. The V gene is TRBV6-1, the J gene TRBJ2-5; D unclear. The germline V and J ends were trimmed by 8 bases and 5 bases, with 9 bases remaining between them. The CDR3 consists of 11 residues. Germline assignment: CDR1 MNHNS and CDR2 SASEGT. The CDR3 DNA follows: TGTGCCAGCGCGTCTGGCGAGACCCAGTACTTC. This gives the protein CASASGETQYF.

This clonotype was observed at least ten times. The chain links TRBV28 to TRBJ2-7; possibly TRBD1 for D (6 bases). Germline V gives CDR1 MDHEN, CDR2 SYDVKM. V gave up 2 bases and J gave up 5 bases, with 10 bases separating them. This CDR3 is built from 13 residues. The CDR3 DNA reads TGTGCCAGCAGTTTACCTGGGGGCGACGAGCAGTACTTC. This sequence encodes CASSLPGGDEQYF.

This chain links TRBV5-1 with TRBJ1-1, with D uncertain. This CDR3 region has 11 residues. V was cut by 3 bases and J by 11 bases, with 11 bases left in between. Germline CDR1 and CDR2: SGHRS and YFSETQ. DNA of the CDR3: TGCGCCAGCAGCTCGGCGGGAATGGCTTTCTTT. Encoded protein: CASSSAGMAFF.

For this clonotype: At one end the junction does not follow the germline gene, possibly because of a read error. V is TRBV11-2 and J is TRBJ2-2; D unclear. Germline V CDR1 and CDR2: SGHAT, FQNNGV. CDR3 length: 14 amino acids. In DNA, the CDR3 is TGTGCCGGCAGCATCAAAATGGGCACCGGGGAGCTGTTTTTT. Its translation: CAGSIKMGTGELFF.

As regards this clonotype: This clone may be a read error of a much larger clone one base away. J is TRBJ1-4 and V is TRBV6-1; D unresolved. The germline gives CDR1 MNHNS, CDR2 SASEGT. The CDR3 spans 12 residues. CDR3 amino acids: CTSSVIGEKLFF. DNA of the CDR3: TGTACCAGCAGTGTAATCGGAGAAAAACTGTTTTTT.

The J gene is TRBJ2-7, the V gene TRBV19; no reliable D call. Germline-derived CDR1 and CDR2 are LNHDA and SQIVND (reference sequence). Trimming shortened V by 6 bases and J by 6 bases, and 21 bases separated the two germline ends. CDR3 length: 15 residues. CDR3 region: CASRPPSVAPGEQYF. The DNA for the CDR3 is TGTGCCAGTAGGCCCCCTTCGGTGGCTCCTGGCGAGCAGTACTTC.

This rearrangement joins TRBV5-4 to TRBJ1-4; tentatively, D is TRBD1 (5 bases). Germline CDR1 is SGHNT and CDR2 is YYREEE (reference sequence). The CDR3 runs to 13 residues. Trimming left V 3 bases short and J 7 bases short, with 10 bases between. The CDR3 protein is CASSSGTAEKLFF. The CDR3 region has the DNA TGTGCCAGCAGCTCAGGGACTGCTGAAAAACTGTTTTTT.

J is TRBJ1-1 and V is TRBV10-3, with D possibly matching TRBD1 (5 bases). The V gene lost 3 bases and the J gene lost 3 bases, with 23 bases spanning the gap. Germline V gives CDR1 ENHRY, CDR2 SYGVKD. The CDR3 loop spans 18 amino acids. The CDR3 DNA reads TGTGCCATCAGTGACCCGACCGGGGCCCCTAAAGTGGACACTGAAGCTTTCTTT. Translated, it gives CAISDPTGAPKVDTEAFF.

This clonotype was observed a handful of times. The chain couples TRBV7-8 to TRBJ1-3, with 8 positions matching TRBD1. Unmatched junction bases numbered 7, after V lost 4 bases and J lost 2 bases. This CDR3 is built from 16 residues. Germline lookup yields CDR1 SGHVS and CDR2 FQNEAQ. CDR3 sequence (DNA): TGTGCCAGCAGCTCGCGAAAGGACAGGGCTGGAAACACCATATATTTT. Translating gives CASSSRKDRAGNTIYF.

This clonotype was counted at least ten times. The chain employs TRBV11-2 and TRBJ2-4, with D perhaps matching TRBD2 (5 bases). V lost 0 bases, J lost 8 bases, and 17 bases lay in between. In germline, CDR1 is SGHAT, CDR2 FQNNGV. CDR3 size: 16 residues. The CDR3 is CASSLENQLNGDIQYF. The CDR3 bases are TGTGCCAGCAGCTTAGAGAACCAGTTGAACGGGGACATTCAGTACTTC.

Concerning this clonotype itself: At one of its ends the junction is not consistent with the germline gene, which may arise from a read error. The chain has TRBV7-9 and TRBJ2-2, with D perhaps TRBD2 (5 bases). The germline gives CDR1 SEHNR, CDR2 FQNEAQ (reference sequence). The CDR3 extends over 15 amino acids. The DNA of the CDR3 is TGTGCCGGCAGCTTAGTGGTGGGGAGCACCGGGGAGCTGTTTTTT. Translating gives CAGSLVVGSTGELFF.

This clonotype was detected many times. The chain uses TRBV12-3 or TRBV12-4 and TRBJ1-6; no reliable D call. V was trimmed by 2 bases and J by 10 bases, leaving 6 bases between them. This CDR3 region has 12 residues. Here the CDR3 DNA reads TGTGCCAGCAGTTTAACAGAGTCACCCCTCCACTTT. It is translated as CASSLTESPLHF.

As regards this clonotype: A far larger clone is one base from this, pointing to a likely read error. The V call is TRBV6-1, the J call TRBJ2-5; D not resolved. Germline-derived CDR1 and CDR2 are MNHNS and SASEGT. The CDR3 length is 10 residues. Between the trimmed V and J ends, which lost 8 bases and 3 bases, there was a span of 4 bases. Here the CDR3 DNA reads TGTGCCAGCGGCGAAGAGACCCAGTACTTC. Translating it yields CASGEETQYF.

This clonotype was counted many times. This chain links TRBV30 with TRBJ1-5; a weak D match, TRBD1 (5 bases). The CDR3 has 15 amino acids. Per germline, CDR1 GTSNPN and CDR2 SVGIG (reference sequence). Deletions cut 2 bases from V and 5 bases from J, with 16 bases between. The CDR3 sequence: CAWSLYQGPDQPQHF. CDR3 in DNA: TGTGCCTGGAGTCTTTATCAGGGCCCAGATCAGCCCCAGCATTTT.

This rearrangement joins TRBV10-3 to TRBJ1-1; TRBD1 is a possible D gene (6 bases). The CDR3 is made up of 15 amino acids. The ends were cut back, 3 bases at V and 1 base at J, with 12 bases in the middle. Germline V gene data show CDR1 as ENHRY and CDR2 as SYGVKD. In nucleotides, the CDR3 is TGTGCCATCAGTGAACGGGGGGCCGGGAACACTGAAGCTTTCTTT. It yields the protein CAISERGAGNTEAFF.

The chain has TRBV18 and TRBJ1-3; possible D gene TRBD1, 5 bases. Germline assignment: CDR1 KGHSH and CDR2 LQKENI. V gave up 3 bases and J gave up 0 bases, with 12 bases separating them. The CDR3 length is 16 residues. CDR3 nucleotide sequence: TGTGCCAGCTCACCGGGGCACCCTGGCTCTGGAAACACCATATATTTT. It is translated as CASSPGHPGSGNTIYF.

In the case of this clonotype: Since a much larger clone is just one base distant, this may be a read error. The gene calls are TRBV6-1 and TRBJ2-7; D unclear. The V gene lost 3 bases and the J gene lost 3 bases, with 6 bases spanning the gap. The germline V gene encodes CDR1 MNHNS and CDR2 SASEGT. The CDR3 loop spans 12 amino acids. Here the CDR3 reads CASSDSYYEQYF. CDR3 coding DNA: TGTGCCAGCAGTGACAGTTACTACGAGCAGTACTTC.

This clonotype occurred once. The gene calls are TRBV6-1 and TRBJ2-1; possibly TRBD2 for D (5 bases). Germline values: CDR1 MNHNS, CDR2 SASEGT. This CDR3 has 16 amino acids. V was cut by 7 bases and J by 5 bases, with 21 bases left in between. CDR3 loop: CASTPLRWESHNEQFF. CDR3 DNA: TGTGCCAGCACCCCATTGCGTTGGGAGAGTCACAATGAGCAGTTCTTC.

The chain is built from TRBV6-2 or TRBV6-3 and TRBJ2-7, with 9 bases lining up with TRBD2. The length of the CDR3 is 15 residues. The V segment lost 2 bases and the J segment 2 bases; nucleotides outside the gene matches: 4. Germline V CDR1 and CDR2: MNHEY, SVGEGT. CDR3 sequence reads: CASSYGASGAYEQYF. CDR3 in DNA: TGTGCCAGCAGTTACGGGGCTAGCGGGGCCTACGAGCAGTACTTC.

The chain is built from TRBV2 and TRBJ2-2, with 7 bases fitting TRBD1. CDR1 and CDR2 from the germline V gene are SNHLY and FYNNEI. The V and J ends lost 6 bases and 4 bases, in that order; junction bases with no gene match: 8. This CDR3 comprises 15 residues. CDR3 DNA: TGTGCCAGCAGCCCCACACCAGGGGGCACCGGGGAGCTGTTTTTT. Protein sequence: CASSPTPGGTGELFF.